A selection of T cell receptor beta chains follows, all from one sample in a study of blood T cell repertoires in COVID-19. Clones were read by immunoSEQ multiplex PCR, and TCRdb kept only the in-frame ones, dropping some. Seen here are 100,000 or so clones, 75% to 95% observed once, and the top ten hold 3.9%. What was sequenced was peripheral blood. Receptors originate from a woman aged 45-59 years in a cohort sampled during active COVID-19. Each CDR3 is given with its conserved first and last residue. D genes are given only for firm matches. Clone size is stated in some rows and not others, as once, few, many or a class when expanded.

v_gene	abundance	j_gene	d_gene	CDR3aa	CDR3nt
TRBV9	NA	TRBJ2-2	NA	CASSERGGRDTGELFF	TGTGCCAGCAGCGAGAGGGGGGGGCGCGACACCGGGGAGCTGTTTTTT
TRBV19	NA	TRBJ1-5	NA	CASHQGLNQPQHF	TGTGCCAGCCACCAGGGATTGAACCAGCCCCAGCATTTT
TRBV7-2	NA	TRBJ2-1	NA	CASNEMAFEQFF	TGTGCCAGCAACGAAATGGCTTTTGAGCAGTTCTTC
TRBV6-5	NA	TRBJ2-5	TRBD2	CASSYWAGEVETQYF	TGTGCCAGCAGTTACTGGGCGGGGGAAGTAGAGACCCAGTACTTC
TRBV28	NA	TRBJ1-2	NA	CASSPPNTPGGYTF	TGTGCCAGCAGCCCTCCGAACACCCCGGGAGGCTACACCTTC
TRBV28	NA	TRBJ1-4	TRBD1	CASSTADGQGWGKLFF	TGTGCCAGCAGCACCGCCGATGGACAGGGCTGGGGAAAACTGTTTTTT
TRBV29-1	NA	TRBJ2-3	TRBD2	CSVSGLARRGGGDTQYF	TGCAGCGTTTCCGGACTAGCGCGCCGCGGGGGGGGAGATACGCAGTATTTT
TRBV27	NA	TRBJ2-5	NA	CASSLWDKGRETQYF	TGTGCCAGCAGTTTATGGGACAAAGGGCGGGAGACCCAGTACTTC
TRBV5-1	NA	TRBJ2-5	TRBD2	CASRKGLAGEDAFETQYF	TGCGCCAGCAGGAAGGGACTAGCGGGAGAGGACGCTTTTGAGACCCAGTACTTC
TRBV5-1	NA	TRBJ2-3	TRBD1	CASSLILAPTWTGGPDTQYF	TGCGCCAGCAGCTTGATTCTGGCCCCGACGTGGACAGGGGGCCCAGATACGCAGTATTTT
TRBV7-3	NA	TRBJ2-3	TRBD1	CASSLTQGGRTDTQYF	TGTGCCAGCAGCTTAACACAGGGGGGCCGAACAGATACGCAGTATTTT
TRBV11-3	NA	TRBJ1-4	NA	CASSFTGSSEKLFF	TGTGCCAGCAGCTTCACAGGGTCCAGTGAAAAACTGTTTTTT
TRBV3-1/TRBV3-2	NA	TRBJ2-7	NA	CASSYGGPIYEQYF	TGTGCCAGCAGCTACGGAGGCCCCATCTACGAGCAGTACTTC
TRBV5-6	NA	TRBJ1-5	TRBD1	CASSLGTGDQPQHF	TGTGCCAGCAGCTTGGGGACAGGAGATCAGCCCCAGCATTTT
TRBV27	NA	TRBJ2-4	TRBD1	CASSCKRQGSWILTKNIQYF	TGTGCCAGCAGTTGTAAAAGACAGGGGAGTTGGATACTAACCAAAAACATTCAGTACTTC
TRBV9	NA	TRBJ2-7	TRBD2	CASSVGETSVYEQYF	TGTGCCAGCAGCGTAGGTGAGACTAGCGTCTACGAGCAGTACTTC
TRBV10-3	NA	TRBJ2-1	NA	CAISEEWGHNEQFF	TGTGCCATCAGTGAGGAGTGGGGCCACAATGAGCAGTTCTTC
TRBV29-1	NA	TRBJ2-5	NA	CSVVPRGETQYF	TGCAGCGTTGTACCCCGCGGAGAGACCCAGTACTTC
TRBV5-1	NA	TRBJ1-2	TRBD1	CASSLTGGDGGYTF	TGCGCCAGCAGCTTGACAGGGGGCGATGGTGGCTACACCTTC
TRBV18	once	TRBJ1-5	TRBD1	CASSPPGAGGFSNQPQHF	TGTGCCAGCTCACCCCCAGGGGCAGGGGGCTTTAGCAATCAGCCCCAGCATTTT